This T cell receptor (beta chain) originates from a study of identifying expanded T cells in peripheral blood. Germline V gives CDR1 SGHDT, CDR2 YYEEEE. This CDR3 is built from 11 residues. V was shortened by 4 bases and J by 6 bases, with 6 bases between the two germline ends. Sequenced by immunoSEQ multiplex PCR; TCRdb stores in-frame clones only, minus some. This sample has tens of thousands of clones, with around 81% found just once. The chain employs TRBV5-6 and TRBJ2-3; possible D gene TRBD2, 6 bases. This receptor was taken from a person aged 18 to 69 in good health. Specimen: blood. CDR3 region: CASSRGDTQYF. The CDR3 coding sequence is TGTGCCAGCAGCCGGGGGGATACGCAGTATTTT.